This T cell receptor (beta chain) was sequenced in a study of blood T cell repertoires in COVID-19. Background on the study: COVID-19 samples from acute and convalescent phases originated in the United States, Italy and Spain. The cDNA or gDNA used as material had been derived from T cells, B-cell-depleted T cells, or PBMCs.

In the original workflow: Scientists estimated how many nucleated cells there were by amplifying reference gene primers. Only in-frame clones appear in the TCRdb table, and some are missing; sequencing was by immunoSEQ multiplex PCR. V and J calls and clone size are given by that table; D and trimming were obtained from the DNA. Of 200,000 to 300,000 clones in the sample, around 83% were seen once. The germline V gene has CDR1 SGHDN and CDR2 FVKESK. V shed 4 bases and J shed 4 bases, with 16 bases lying between them. CDR3 length equals 16 residues. This TCR came from a man aged 25 to 40 who had recovered from COVID-19. This chain uses TRBV14 with TRBJ1-4, with D perhaps TRBD1 (6 bases). The sample was peripheral blood. The CDR3 reads CASSPGLRGINEKLFF. The CDR3 DNA reads TGTGCCAGCAGCCCGGGGTTGAGGGGGATTAATGAAAAACTGTTTTTT.